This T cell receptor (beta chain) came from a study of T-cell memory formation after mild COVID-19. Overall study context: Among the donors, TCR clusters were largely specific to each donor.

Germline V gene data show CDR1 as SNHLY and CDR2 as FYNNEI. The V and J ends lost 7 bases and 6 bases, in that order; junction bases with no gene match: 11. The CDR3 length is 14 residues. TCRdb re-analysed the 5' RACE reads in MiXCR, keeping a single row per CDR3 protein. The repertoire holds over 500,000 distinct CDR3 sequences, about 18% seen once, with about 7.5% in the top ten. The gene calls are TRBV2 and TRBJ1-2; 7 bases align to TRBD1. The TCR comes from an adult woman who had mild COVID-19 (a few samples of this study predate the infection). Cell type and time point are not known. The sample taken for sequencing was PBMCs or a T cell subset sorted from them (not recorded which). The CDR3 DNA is TGTGCCAGCAACACCCTACAGGGGTCGGATGGCTACACCTTC. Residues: CASNTLQGSDGYTF. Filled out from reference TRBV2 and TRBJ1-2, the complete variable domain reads EPEVTQTPSHQVTQMGQEVILRCVPISNHLYFYWYRQILGQKVEFLVSFYNNEISEKSEIFDDQFSVERPDGSNFTLKIRSTKLEDSAMYFCASNTLQGSDGYTFGSGTRLTVV.